Listed here are 28 T cell receptor beta chains from one sample, sequenced in a study of T cells after yellow fever vaccination. TCRdb reprocessed the 5' RACE reads with MiXCR, giving one entry per CDR3 protein. In the table there are about 320,000 distinct CDR3 sequences, 3.5% to 4.5% of which are singletons. The material was PBMCs, obtained 15 days after the yellow fever booster vaccination. These receptors were collected from a man between 18 and 35 years old who received the YFV17D yellow fever vaccine.

This clonotype was detected ten times or more. The CDR3 loop is CASSRDRGGSPLHF. The CDR3 DNA follows: TGTGCCAGCAGTCGCGACAGGGGAGGTTCACCCCTCCACTTT. The rearrangement uses TRBV6-2 or TRBV6-3 and TRBJ1-6, with 8 bases that match TRBD1. CDR3 length equals 14 residues. Germline trimming cut 5 bases from V and 9 bases from J; bases unmatched to any gene: 6. Germline V CDR1 and CDR2: MNHEY, SVGEGT.

This clonotype was seen only a few times. The rearrangement uses TRBV5-1 and TRBJ2-1; D uncertain. Germline values: CDR1 SGHRS, CDR2 YFSETQ. Deletions cut 2 bases from V and 4 bases from J, with 10 bases between. The CDR3 has 14 amino acids. The DNA of the CDR3 is TGCGCCAGCAGCTTCGAGACCCTATACAATGAGCAGTTCTTC. Residues: CASSFETLYNEQFF.

This clonotype was counted many times. The CDR3 DNA reads TGTGCCAGCAGTTTAGACAGGGGATCAAGGGGCTACACCTTC. This codes for CASSLDRGSRGYTF. This chain joins TRBV6-6 and TRBJ1-2, with 8 bases aligning to TRBD1. The germline V gene has CDR1 MNHNY and CDR2 SVGAGI (reference sequence). V shed 4 bases and J 8 bases; nucleotides not matched to a gene: 9. The CDR3 extends over 14 amino acids.

This clonotype occurred a few times. V usage is TRBV4-1 and J usage is TRBJ2-2; 11 bases are a match to TRBD2. J gave up 3 bases and V 2 bases, and 2 bases lay outside the gene matches. Germline values: CDR1 MGHRA, CDR2 YSYEKL. This CDR3 region has 16 residues. CDR3 nucleotides: TGCGCCAGCAGCCAATATAGCGGGGGGGACACCGGGGAGCTGTTTTTT. Translating it yields CASSQYSGGDTGELFF.

This clonotype was recorded at least ten times. As DNA, the CDR3 is TGTGCCAGCAGCCCCCAAACAGGGAGCTATGGCTACACCTTC. This codes for CASSPQTGSYGYTF. The chain has TRBV7-2 and TRBJ1-2; TRBD1 might be the D (6 bases). The CDR3 spans 14 residues. With 5 bases removed from V and 4 bases from J, the gap between germline ends came to 14 bases. Germline V lookup: CDR1 SGHTA, CDR2 FQGNSA.

This CDR3 reads CASSEAVLGGNQPQHF. The CDR3 nucleotides are TGTGCCAGCAGTGAGGCGGTCCTCGGGGGGAATCAGCCCCAGCATTTT. The genes are TRBV6-1 and TRBJ1-5; perhaps TRBD1 as D (5 bases). The germline V gene has CDR1 MNHNS and CDR2 SASEGT. V was shortened by 3 bases and J by 4 bases, with 16 bases between the two germline ends. The CDR3 totals 16 residues.

This clonotype was observed many times. This chain links TRBV15 with TRBJ2-2; D possibly corresponds to TRBD1 (5 bases). This CDR3 has 14 residues. Per the germline V gene, CDR1 is LNHNV and CDR2 is YYDKDF (reference sequence). Trimming took off 3 bases at V and 4 bases at J, with 9 bases between the two ends. Here the CDR3 reads CATSRDIATGELFF. The CDR3 region has the DNA TGTGCCACCAGCAGGGACATTGCCACCGGGGAGCTGTTTTTT.

This clonotype occurred many times. An end of the junction does not agree with germline; a read error may underlie this. This chain connects TRBV20-1 to TRBJ1-3; 10 positions agree with TRBD1. The CDR3 is 11 amino acids. The germline gives CDR1 DFQATT, CDR2 SNEGSKA (reference sequence). The DNA for the CDR3 is TGCAGTGCCAGACAGTCGACAGGGGGCGCCTTT. Amino acids: CSARQSTGGAF.

As DNA, the CDR3 is TGCGCCACCATGGACCAGGGTGAGCAGTTCTTC. Translating it yields CATMDQGEQFF. The chain employs TRBV10-1 and TRBJ2-1, with D perhaps TRBD1 (5 bases). The CDR3 runs to 11 residues. CDR1 is WNHNN, CDR2 SYGVQD, per germline (reference sequence). Trimming cost V 10 bases and J 9 bases, with 13 bases left between them.

This clonotype occurred many times. V and J are TRBV20-1 and TRBJ2-2; D remains unclear. The CDR3 contains 12 residues. Trimming cost V 3 bases and J 5 bases, with 7 bases left between them. CDR1 and CDR2 (germline): DFQATT, SNEGSKA (reference sequence). CDR3 DNA sequence: TGCAGTGCTAGTTTGGGGACCGGGGAGCTGTTTTTT. The encoded protein is CSASLGTGELFF.

This clonotype came up a few times. The chain is built from TRBV7-9 and TRBJ1-2, with TRBD1 as a possible D gene (6 bases). Germline loops: CDR1 SEHNR, CDR2 FQNEAQ (reference sequence). The CDR3 totals 17 residues. V dropped 2 bases and J dropped 5 bases, with 21 bases sitting between them. CDR3 bases: TGTGCCAGCAGCTTAAGGCCTTTGCGACAGGAAACTTATGGCTACACCTTC. The encoded protein is CASSLRPLRQETYGYTF. Full variable domain (outside the CDR3, taken from reference TRBV7-9 and TRBJ1-2): DTGVSQNPRHKITKRGQNVTFRCDPISEHNRLYWYRQTLGQGPEFLTYFQNEAQLEKSRLLSDRFSAERPKGSFSTLEIQRTEQGDSAMYLCASSLRPLRQETYGYTFGSGTRLTVV.

Turning to this clonotype: Its ends do not fully match the called genes, so a read error is possible. V and J are TRBV5-4 and TRBJ1-2; unclear D gene. The germline V gene has CDR1 SGHNT and CDR2 YYREEE (reference sequence). The CDR3 spans 14 residues. The CDR3 sequence: CASCLDGTNYGYSF. DNA of the CDR3: TGTGCAAGCTGCTTGGACGGTACTAACTATGGCTACTCCTTC.

This clonotype has at least ten counts. V is TRBV4-1 and J is TRBJ1-1, with TRBD1 as a possible D gene (5 bases). V dropped 5 bases and J dropped 1 base, with 17 bases sitting between them. Germline CDR1 and CDR2: MGHRA and YSYEKL. This CDR3 has 16 residues. CDR3 region: CASSRQTFPTNTEAFF. CDR3 DNA: TGCGCCAGCAGCAGACAGACCTTTCCTACGAACACTGAAGCTTTCTTT.

This clonotype was seen many times. The V and J genes are TRBV19 and TRBJ1-1, with D hard to call. The CDR3 runs 14 residues. V was pared by 0 bases and J by 5 bases, with 10 bases between. The germline V gene encodes CDR1 LNHDA and CDR2 SQIVND (reference sequence). CDR3 sequence reads: CASSIDRRWTEAFF. CDR3 DNA: TGTGCCAGTAGTATAGATCGAAGGTGGACTGAAGCTTTCTTT.

This clonotype came up a few times. The chain uses TRBV12-3 or TRBV12-4 and TRBJ1-4, with D possibly matching TRBD1 (5 bases). This CDR3 has 15 residues. V was trimmed by 5 bases and J by 2 bases, leaving 12 bases between them. CDR3 DNA: TGTGCCAGCAGTCTTCGACAGTCCACTAATGAAAAACTGTTTTTT. It translates to CASSLRQSTNEKLFF.

The chain joins TRBV3-1 to TRBJ2-2; D possibly corresponds to TRBD2 (7 bases). This CDR3 has 14 amino acids. V gave up 4 bases and J gave up 6 bases, with 12 bases separating them. From germline, CDR1 is LGHDT and CDR2 YNNKEL (reference sequence). In nucleotides, the CDR3 is TGTGCCAGCAGCCCCTGGGGGGGCCCCGGGGAGCTGTTTTTT. This translates into CASSPWGGPGELFF.

This rearrangement joins TRBV29-1 to TRBJ1-2; D unresolved. Per the germline V gene, CDR1 is SQVTM and CDR2 is ANQGSEA. This CDR3 has 13 amino acids. Trimming took 5 bases from V and 8 from J, leaving 18 bases between them. CDR3 in amino acids: CSVPQGFGNGYTF. Written as DNA, the CDR3 is TGCAGCGTTCCCCAAGGATTCGGGAACGGCTACACCTTC.

Ten or more counts support this clonotype. V and J are TRBV28 and TRBJ1-4, with D tentatively TRBD1 (5 bases). The germline gives CDR1 MDHEN, CDR2 SYDVKM. Trimming took off 2 bases at V and 7 bases at J, with 14 bases between the two ends. The length of the CDR3 is 15 residues. Here the CDR3 reads CASSLIRDPAEKLFF. The DNA for the CDR3 is TGTGCCAGCAGTTTAATCCGGGACCCCGCTGAAAAACTGTTTTTT.

This clonotype was recorded a few times. The V and J genes are TRBV20-1 and TRBJ2-5, with D unresolved. Germline V gene sequence: CDR1 DFQATT, CDR2 SNEGSKA (reference sequence). CDR3 length: 13 amino acids. V was shortened by 0 bases and J by 3 bases, with 8 bases between the two germline ends. CDR3 sequence: CSARESAEETQYF. CDR3 coding DNA: TGCAGTGCTAGAGAGAGTGCTGAAGAGACCCAGTACTTC.

This clonotype was seen at least ten times. The chain combines TRBV20-1 with TRBJ1-3, with 11 bases matching TRBD1. CDR1 and CDR2 from the germline V gene are DFQATT and SNEGSKA (reference sequence). Germline trimming cut 6 bases from V and 7 bases from J; bases unmatched to any gene: 5. The CDR3 covers 13 residues. The CDR3: CSASRTGGNTIYF. Here the CDR3 DNA reads TGCAGTGCAAGCAGGACAGGGGGCAACACCATATATTTT.

This clonotype was counted many times. The CDR3 nucleotides are TGCGCCAGCAGCTTGTTGGGCACGACAGTTAACTATGGCTACACCTTC. Protein product: CASSLLGTTVNYGYTF. The rearrangement joins TRBV5-1 to TRBJ1-2; tentatively, D is TRBD1 (5 bases). V lost 1 base and J 1 base, leaving 14 bases between the germline ends. Germline V gene data show CDR1 as SGHRS and CDR2 as YFSETQ. This CDR3 spans 16 amino acids.

This clonotype was recorded a few times. The rearrangement uses TRBV4-1 and TRBJ2-1; D is tentatively TRBD1 or TRBD2 (5 bases each). The CDR3 is made up of 18 amino acids. Germline CDR1 is MGHRA and CDR2 is YSYEKL. With 2 bases removed from V and 6 bases from J, the gap between germline ends came to 23 bases. This chain's CDR3 is CASSQQDIGTSIRNEQFF. The DNA for the CDR3 is TGCGCCAGCAGCCAACAAGATATCGGGACCAGCATCCGCAATGAGCAGTTCTTC.

The chain combines TRBV6-1 with TRBJ1-6; no definite D call. The CDR3 length is 11 residues. The V gene's germline CDR1 is MNHNS and CDR2 SASEGT. V was cut by 8 bases and J by 7 bases, with 6 bases left in between. CDR3 coding DNA: TGTGCCAGCGACACGAATTCACCCCTCCACTTT. Protein product: CASDTNSPLHF.

The sample holds many counts of this clonotype. The chain employs TRBV6-5 and TRBJ1-6; D is perhaps TRBD1 (5 bases). V lost 2 bases to trimming and J lost 8 bases, with 10 bases between them. Germline-derived CDR1 and CDR2 are MNHEY and SVGAGI. This CDR3 contains 14 residues. CDR3: CASSYGGYDSPLHF. Written as DNA, the CDR3 is TGTGCCAGCAGTTACGGGGGTTACGATTCACCCCTCCACTTT.

This clonotype was counted at least ten times. The chain is built from TRBV10-2 and TRBJ2-2; the match to TRBD2 covers 16 bases. Germline-derived CDR1 and CDR2 are WSHSY and SAAADI. V dropped 6 bases and J dropped 3; count of bases not matched to a gene: 4. The length of the CDR3 is 17 residues. CDR3 sequence reads: CASSGTSGGADTGELFF. In DNA form, the CDR3 reads TGCGCCAGCAGCGGGACTAGCGGGGGGGCCGACACCGGGGAGCTGTTTTTT.

This clonotype showed up just a few times. The rearrangement uses TRBV5-1 and TRBJ1-5; 8 bases align to TRBD1. This CDR3 is 14 amino acids long. Germline CDR1 reads SGHRS; CDR2 reads YFSETQ. Trimming at V came to 4 bases and at J to 4 bases, leaving 4 bases not matched to a gene. The CDR3 loop is CASSPGQENQPQHF. The DNA of the CDR3 is TGCGCCAGCAGCCCGGGACAGGAGAATCAGCCCCAGCATTTT.

There are many counts of this clonotype. J is TRBJ2-3 and V is TRBV7-2, with 7 bases identical to TRBD2. The germline gives CDR1 SGHTA, CDR2 FQGNSA. CDR3 length: 15 amino acids. V lost 4 bases, J lost 3 bases, and 7 bases stayed unmatched. The CDR3 DNA is TGTGCCAGCAGCTCCCAGGCGGGGGAGACAGATACGCAGTATTTT. Translation gives CASSSQAGETDTQYF. The full variable domain, its missing parts supplied by reference TRBV7-2 and TRBJ2-3, is GAGVSQSPSNKVTEKGKDVELRCDPISGHTALYWYRQSLGQGLEFLIYFQGNSAPDKSGLPSDRFSAERTGGSVSTLTIQRTQQEDSAVYLCASSSQAGETDTQYFGPGTRLTVL.

This clonotype was observed many times. The V call is TRBV7-2, the J call TRBJ1-1; 9 bases match TRBD1. Germline V CDR1 and CDR2: SGHTA, FQGNSA. The junction had 4 bases not matched to a gene; V was cut back by 2 bases and J by 6 bases. The CDR3 contains 14 residues. The CDR3: CASSLRQGDPEAFF. For the CDR3, the DNA is TGTGCCAGCAGCTTAAGACAGGGGGACCCTGAAGCTTTCTTT.